This T cell receptor beta chain came from a study of T cell changes during pregnancy in multiple sclerosis (dated by TCRdb to the late 2010s). The study in broad terms: The study looked at changes in the T cell repertoire across pregnancy in women with multiple sclerosis.

Of note for this clone: Its recognized antigen is unknown. Base-call qualities are not available, and no considerably larger clone is one nucleotide away.

The receptor library was made with the immunoSEQ multiplex PCR assay. In its TCRdb copy, this immuneACCESS table keeps in-frame sequences only and misses some clones. Where compared with another copy, unresolved V genes explain less than half of these, and the others have no known cause. A total of fewer than 90,000 clones appear in this sample, about 93% of them only once. The ten largest clones represent 0.65% to 0.95% of the sample. The TCR sequence derives from a female donor with multiple sclerosis, enrolled in a pregnancy study. Source: peripheral blood, taken in the third trimester of pregnancy.

The sequenced DNA: TGTGCCACGATGAGAAGGGGGGGCACTGAAGCTTTCTTT. Translated, it gives CATMRRGGTEAFF. The chain is assembled from TRBV28 and TRBJ1-1; possibly the D gene is TRBD1, per 6 matching bases. The junction carries 16 bases between V and J, which are trimmed by 10 bases and 4 bases respectively. The CDR3 numbers 13 residues from cysteine through phenylalanine. CDR3 DNA is the only sequence kept; it has 39 bases, read in frame from the first base. The CDR1 and CDR2 encoded by the germline V gene are MDHEN and SYDVKM.